This is a list of T cell receptor beta chains from one sample in a study of breast tumors, draining lymph nodes, adjacent tissues. One entry per CDR3 protein results from TCRdb running MiXCR on the multiplex PCR reads. The sample consists of more than 250,000 distinct CDR3 sequences, roughly 31% of them appearing once. Input material: axillary lymph node tissue. The receptors stem from a female donor with breast cancer. Some clones in this sample may be carry-over from other donors' samples. Each CDR3 is given with its conserved first and last residue. The D gene is left open where the match is weak. Clone size, where shown, is once, few, many, or a class for clones that have expanded.

j_gene,abundance,v_gene,d_gene,CDR3nt,CDR3aa
TRBJ1-2,many,TRBV10-3,-,TGTGCCATCAGTCTAGGGGTAGGGTATGGCTACACCTTC,CAISLGVGYGYTF
TRBJ2-5,-,TRBV7-8,TRBD2,TGTGCCAGCAGCGCGAGGACTAGCGGGAGAGGAGAGACCCGGTACTTC,CASSARTSGRGETRYF
TRBJ2-1,many,TRBV12-3/TRBV12-4,TRBD2,TGTGCCAGCAGTTTGACTAGCGGGAGGCCCAATGAGCAGTTCTTC,CASSLTSGRPNEQFF
TRBJ2-3,many,TRBV19,-,TGTGCCAGTAGTGCATTGCCCGGGTCAACAGATACGCAGTATTTT,CASSALPGSTDTQYF
TRBJ2-5,many,TRBV15,-,TGTGCCACCAGCAGATACCCGACTAGGGAAGAGACCCAGTACTTC,CATSRYPTREETQYF
TRBJ2-3,many,TRBV19,TRBD2,TGTGCCAGTAGTATACTAGCGGGACTCACAGATACGCAGTATTTT,CASSILAGLTDTQYF
TRBJ2-6,-,TRBV29-1,TRBD2,TGCAGCGTTCAAGGGAGGGTCGGTGAAGCTTTC,CSVQGRVGEAF
TRBJ1-2,few,TRBV6-5,TRBD1,TGTGCCAGCAGTTACTCTACAGGGGGCTACTATGGCTACACCTTC,CASSYSTGGYYGYTF
TRBJ2-7,many,TRBV7-9,-,TGTGCCAGCAGCTTAGTCAGGGATCTGTCCTACGAGCAGTACTTC,CASSLVRDLSYEQYF
TRBJ1-5,many,TRBV19,-,TGTGCCAGTATCTTGGGGGGGGTAGGCAATCAGCCCCAGCATTTT,CASILGGVGNQPQHF
TRBJ1-1,-,TRBV12-3/TRBV12-4,TRBD1,TGTGCCAGCAGTAACAGGGGAATAAACACTGAAGCTTTCTTT,CASSNRGINTEAFF
TRBJ1-2,many,TRBV7-9,-,TGTGCCAGCAGCTTAGATTCATCGGGGGGCGTAGGCTACACCTTC,CASSLDSSGGVGYTF
TRBJ2-1,-,TRBV2,-,TGTGCCAGCAGTGCCCGAAACAGGGCGGACAATGAGCAGTTCTTC,CASSARNRADNEQFF
TRBJ1-2,many,TRBV9,TRBD1,TGTGCCAGCAGCGTAGAGGGGGCTCTTGTCTACACCTTC,CASSVEGALVYTF
TRBJ2-1,many,TRBV19,TRBD2,TGTGCCAGTAGTATAGTTGGGACTAGCGGTTACAATGAGCAGTTCTTC,CASSIVGTSGYNEQFF
TRBJ2-7,many,TRBV24-1,-,TGTGCCACCAGTGATTCCACGACAGCGACCTACGAGCAGTACTTC,CATSDSTTATYEQYF
TRBJ2-7,many,TRBV5-1,-,TGCGCCAGCAGCTTGGGTCCGGGACGCTCCTACGAGCAGTACTTC,CASSLGPGRSYEQYF
TRBJ1-2,-,TRBV29-1,TRBD1,TGCAGTATAAGACAGGGTGCTGGCTACACCTTC,CSIRQGAGYTF
TRBJ2-7,many,TRBV7-8,TRBD2,TGTGCCAGCAGCTTACTTCGGGTCGGGAGGGTCTACGAGCAGTACTTC,CASSLLRVGRVYEQYF
TRBJ1-5,-,TRBV6-6,-,TGTGCCAGCAGTCACTCGATGGCCCGGAGGGCCAATCAGCCCCAGCATTTT,CASSHSMARRANQPQHF
TRBJ2-3,many,TRBV20-1,TRBD2,TGCAGTGCTAGAAAGGTAGCGGGAGCGGATACGCAGTATTTT,CSARKVAGADTQYF
TRBJ2-1,few,TRBV5-1,TRBD2,TGCGCCAGCAGCTACCTATTCGCCCCGGGACTAGCGGGCCGGAGCTCCTACAATGAGCAGTTCTTC,CASSYLFAPGLAGRSSYNEQFF
TRBJ1-4,many,TRBV7-2,-,TGTGCCAGCAGCTTAGAGGGGCCATCCGACGCGGGCGAAAAACTGTTTTTT,CASSLEGPSDAGEKLFF
TRBJ2-7,many,TRBV5-8,-,TGTGCCAGCAGCCCAGGGGGGGGCTCACTTTACGAGCAGTACTTC,CASSPGGGSLYEQYF
TRBJ2-4,-,TRBV6-6,TRBD1,TGTGCCAGCAGTACTTCCCGGGACAGCCGCTCTAAAAACATTCAGTACTTC,CASSTSRDSRSKNIQYF
TRBJ2-7,medium-sized,TRBV2,TRBD1,TGTGCCAGCAGTGAAGCAATGACAGGGCTCTTC,CASSEAMTGLF
TRBJ2-4,few,TRBV5-4,-,TGTGCCAGCAGCTTGAACAGGGCGGGCAAAAACATTCAGTACTTC,CASSLNRAGKNIQYF
TRBJ2-7,many,TRBV12-3/TRBV12-4,TRBD2,TGTGCCAGCAGCCCGGGGGGGTACGAGCAGTACTTC,CASSPGGYEQYF
TRBJ1-4,many,TRBV30,-,TGTGCCTGGAGTCGAACAGGAGATGAAAAACTGTTTTTT,CAWSRTGDEKLFF
TRBJ2-5,many,TRBV6-2/TRBV6-3,TRBD2,TGTGCCAGCAGTCTCTTAGCGGGCCCGGAGACCCAGTACTTC,CASSLLAGPETQYF
TRBJ2-1,many,TRBV12-3/TRBV12-4,TRBD2,TGTGCCAGCAGTTCCACTAGCGGACTCAACAATGAGCAGTTCTTC,CASSSTSGLNNEQFF
TRBJ2-3,many,TRBV5-1,TRBD2,TGCGCCAGCAGCCTAGCGCCGGGACTAACCACAGATACGCAGTATTTT,CASSLAPGLTTDTQYF
TRBJ1-2,-,TRBV27,-,TGTGCCAGCAGTTCAACCCCCACAGGGTTGCGGACCTTC,CASSSTPTGLRTF
TRBJ2-1,many,TRBV6-6,-,TGTGCCAGCAGCTACCCCAACAATGAGCAGTTCTTC,CASSYPNNEQFF
TRBJ2-6,-,TRBV10-2,-,TGCGCCAGCAGTGAAGTACGTCGTCGCTCTGGGGCCAACGTCCTGACTTTC,CASSEVRRRSGANVLTF
TRBJ2-7,many,TRBV10-3,TRBD1,TGTGCCATCAGTGACCCAGGTGGGACAGGGCTCCCCTACGAGCAGTACTTC,CAISDPGGTGLPYEQYF
TRBJ2-7,many,TRBV19,TRBD1,TGTGCCAGCGAGACAGGGAACGGCGAGCAGTACTTC,CASETGNGEQYF
TRBJ1-4,many,TRBV12-3/TRBV12-4,-,TGTGCCAGCAGCCTCCTCCCGAATGAAAAACTGTTTTTT,CASSLLPNEKLFF
TRBJ2-3,many,TRBV7-2,TRBD2,TGTGCCAGCAGCGTCCGCGGGAGGTTCACAGATACGCAGTATTTT,CASSVRGRFTDTQYF
TRBJ1-4,-,TRBV6-5,-,TGTGCCAGCAGTTTCGACAGAGCTAATGAAAAACTGTCTTTT,CASSFDRANEKLSF
TRBJ1-5,-,TRBV29-1,TRBD1,TGCAGCGTTGGACAGGGGGGTCTTAATCAGCCCCAGCATTTT,CSVGQGGLNQPQHF
TRBJ1-4,-,TRBV12-3/TRBV12-4,-,TGTGCCAGCAGTCCGGGTCCAGGTGAAAAACTGTTTTTT,CASSPGPGEKLFF
TRBJ2-6,once,TRBV7-2,-,TGTGCCAGCAGCCCTCGCGATGGGGCCAACGTCCTGACTTTC,CASSPRDGANVLTF
TRBJ1-1,few,TRBV19,-,TGTGCCAGTAGTATGGCCCTAGGGGGAGCTTTCTTT,CASSMALGGAFF
TRBJ2-5,once,TRBV9,TRBD2,TGTGCCAGCAGCCGGCCCCTCACGAGCCGACGAGACCCACGGACTAGCGGAGAGACCCAGTACTTC,CASSRPLTSRRDPRTSGETQYF
TRBJ1-4,-,TRBV30,-,TGTGCCTGGAGTGAAATCATGGGGGGTTTAAATGAAAAACTGTTTTTT,CAWSEIMGGLNEKLFF
TRBJ1-6,many,TRBV12-3/TRBV12-4,TRBD1,TGTGCCAGCACTCTCGGACAGGGAAGATCACCCCTCCACTTT,CASTLGQGRSPLHF
TRBJ1-2,-,TRBV5-6,-,TGTGCCAGCAGCTCAATTACCGGTGGCTACACCTTC,CASSSITGGYTF
TRBJ1-2,many,TRBV5-4,-,TGTGCCAGCAGCTTGGGCCAGGTCGGGGGCTACACCTTC,CASSLGQVGGYTF
TRBJ2-7,many,TRBV4-3,-,TGCGCCAGCAGCCAGGGTTTCGGCGACGAGCAGTACTTC,CASSQGFGDEQYF
TRBJ2-7,many,TRBV30,TRBD1,TGTGCCTGGAGTAGGAGACAGGGTGGGTACGAGCAGTACTTC,CAWSRRQGGYEQYF
TRBJ1-2,-,TRBV30,TRBD1,TGTGCCTGGATCCCTAATAAAACAGGGGCCAATGGCTACACCTTC,CAWIPNKTGANGYTF
TRBJ2-7,many,TRBV24-1,-,TGTGCCACCAGCGGTTCGTGGGGCTCTACTGACGAGCAGTACTTC,CATSGSWGSTDEQYF
TRBJ2-1,many,TRBV20-1,TRBD2,TGCAGTGCGAGGCAGACTAGCGGTGAGCAGTTCTTC,CSARQTSGEQFF
TRBJ2-7,many,TRBV19,-,TGTGCCAGTAGTGCCTCGGACAGATACGAGCAGTACTTC,CASSASDRYEQYF